The TCR beta chain under discussion was sequenced for a study of memory CD8 T cells in hepatitis C reinfection. About the study: Between 55 and 20 weeks before reinfection detection, pre-reinfection samples were drawn.

As to time point: pre-reinfection, 55 to 20 weeks before reinfection detection. TCR sequencing was done directly ex vivo on sorted cells, without expansion in vitro. Donors came from people who inject drugs enrolled in HEPCO, Canada. Control naive CD8 T cells came from a couple of donors at all three reinfection time points. The method was immunoSEQ multiplex PCR; TCRdb's version includes in-frame clones alone and lacks a portion of them. The sample shows approximately 52,000 clones, nearly 90% of them seen only once. The CDR3 extends over 12 amino acids. Germline V CDR1 and CDR2: SNHLY, FYNNEI. V was shortened by 8 bases and J by 7 bases, with 11 bases between the two germline ends.

The rearrangement uses TRBV2 and TRBJ2-2, with a tentative D call TRBD2 (6 bases). The source is a man between 18 and 29 years old with hepatitis C virus infection. The specimen was naive CD8+ T cells sorted from blood. The CDR3 DNA sequence: TGTGCCAGCCGCTGGGGGGACGGGGAGCTGTTTTTT. Translated, it gives CASRWGDGELFF.